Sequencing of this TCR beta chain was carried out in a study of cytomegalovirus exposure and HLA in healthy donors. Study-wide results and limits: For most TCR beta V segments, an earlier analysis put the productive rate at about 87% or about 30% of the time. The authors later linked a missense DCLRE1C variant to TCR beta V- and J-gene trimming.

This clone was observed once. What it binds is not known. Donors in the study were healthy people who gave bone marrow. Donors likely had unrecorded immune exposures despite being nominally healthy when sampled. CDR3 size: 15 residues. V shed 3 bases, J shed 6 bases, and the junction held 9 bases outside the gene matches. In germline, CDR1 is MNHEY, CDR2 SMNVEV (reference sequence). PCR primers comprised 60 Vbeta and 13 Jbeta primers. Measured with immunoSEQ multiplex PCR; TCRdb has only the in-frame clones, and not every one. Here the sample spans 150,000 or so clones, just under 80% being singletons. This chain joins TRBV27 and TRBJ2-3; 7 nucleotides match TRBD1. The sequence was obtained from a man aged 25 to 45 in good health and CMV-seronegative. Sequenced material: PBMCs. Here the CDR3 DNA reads TGTGCCAGCAGTTTGGGACAGATACCCCGGGATACGCAGTATTTT. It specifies CASSLGQIPRDTQYF.